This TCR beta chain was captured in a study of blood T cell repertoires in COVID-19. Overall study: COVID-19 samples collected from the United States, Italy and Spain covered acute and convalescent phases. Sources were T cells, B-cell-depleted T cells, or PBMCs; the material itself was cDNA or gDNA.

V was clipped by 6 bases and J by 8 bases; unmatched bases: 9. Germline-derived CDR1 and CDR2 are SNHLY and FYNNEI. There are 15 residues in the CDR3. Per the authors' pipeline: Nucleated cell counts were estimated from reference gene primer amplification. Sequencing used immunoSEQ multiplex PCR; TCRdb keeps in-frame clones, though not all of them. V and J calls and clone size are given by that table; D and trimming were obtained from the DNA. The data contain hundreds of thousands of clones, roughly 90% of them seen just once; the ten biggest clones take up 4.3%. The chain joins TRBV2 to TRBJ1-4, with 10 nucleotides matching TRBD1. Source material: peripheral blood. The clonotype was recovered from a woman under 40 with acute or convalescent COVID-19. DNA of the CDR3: TGTGCCAGCAGGCCGGGACAGGGGTCTGGGGAAAAACTGTTTTTT. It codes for CASRPGQGSGEKLFF. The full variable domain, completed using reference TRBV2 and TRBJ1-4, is EPEVTQTPSHQVTQMGQEVILRCVPISNHLYFYWYRQILGQKVEFLVSFYNNEISEKSEIFDDQFSVERPDGSNFTLKIRSTKLEDSAMYFCASRPGQGSGEKLFFGSGTQLSVL.